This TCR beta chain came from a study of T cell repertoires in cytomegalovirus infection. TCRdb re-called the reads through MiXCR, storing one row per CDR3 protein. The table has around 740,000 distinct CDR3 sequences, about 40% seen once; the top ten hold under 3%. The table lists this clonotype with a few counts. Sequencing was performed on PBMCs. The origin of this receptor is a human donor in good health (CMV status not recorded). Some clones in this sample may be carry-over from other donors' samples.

CDR3 DNA: TGTGCCAGCAGCCCTATAATCCCGACAGGGCCGAACACTGAAGCTTTCTTT. It translates to CASSPIIPTGPNTEAFF. The chain combines TRBV7-6 with TRBJ1-1, with 7 bases lining up with TRBD1. V was pared by 5 bases and J by 1 base, with 13 bases of the junction left unmatched. The CDR3 is 17 amino acids. Germline V gives CDR1 SGHVS, CDR2 FNYEAQ.